Detailed here is one T cell receptor (beta chain). CDR1 and CDR2 (germline): SGHNT, YENEEA. The CDR3 is 17 amino acids. Trimming removed 5 bases from V and 2 bases from J; junction bases left unmatched: 10. The primer mix had 60 Vbeta and 13 Jbeta primers. Assay used: immunoSEQ multiplex PCR; TCRdb lists only in-frame clones, some missing. This sample carries about 150,000 clones, 85% of them seen once, and the ten largest clones take 1%. The record originates from a study of cytomegalovirus exposure and HLA in healthy donors. This rearrangement joins TRBV11-3 to TRBJ2-2; 8 bases match TRBD1. Sequenced input: PBMCs. This sequence was found in a boy aged 2 to 10 in good health and CMV-seronegative. For the CDR3, the DNA is TGTGCCAGCAGCCCCGGGACAGGCAGGGGAAACACCGGGGAGCTGTTTTTT. Translated, it gives CASSPGTGRGNTGELFF.